This T cell receptor (beta chain) was observed in a study of blood T cell repertoires in COVID-19. Study in general: Acute and convalescent COVID-19 specimens originated in the United States, Italy and Spain. T cells, B-cell-depleted T cells, or PBMCs supplied cDNA or gDNA.

Germline CDR1 reads SGDLS; CDR2 reads YYNGEE. V was shortened by 0 bases and J by 4 bases, with 11 bases between the two germline ends. This CDR3 region has 15 residues. As concerns this clone: This specimen includes other DNA sequences encoding the same CDR3.

In the study's own analysis: Reference gene primers were amplified, and this amplification served to estimate nucleated cell counts. Assay used: immunoSEQ multiplex PCR; TCRdb lists only in-frame clones, some missing. Clone size and V and J calls were adopted from that table, with D and trimming inferred from the DNA. Among some 300,000 clones listed, over 90% were seen once. The receptor comes from a woman aged 30 to 39 who had been exposed to COVID-19. The sample consisted of PBMCs or T cells enriched from blood (not recorded which). The chain recombines TRBV9 with TRBJ1-3, with D maybe TRBD1 (5 bases). The CDR3 protein is CASSVDGGLGNTIYF. As DNA, the CDR3 is TGTGCCAGCAGCGTAGACGGGGGGTTGGGAAACACCATATATTTT.